This is a list of T cell receptor beta chains from one sample in a study of chemoradiotherapy in HPV16-positive cancers. Profiling relied on immunoSEQ multiplex PCR, and the TCRdb table lists in-frame clones only, not all of them. The profile covers about 31,000 clones, with approximately 88% appearing a single time and roughly 5.5% taken by the ten largest. The sample in question was blood, obtained from a patient who underwent chemoradiotherapy. These receptor sequences come from a human donor with HPV-associated anogenital cancer. Both conserved end residues are part of each CDR3. D genes are given only for firm matches. Rows give clone size only sometimes, using once, few, many, or a class for an expanded clone.

clone_size: NA; v_call: TRBV7-9; j_call: TRBJ1-1; d_call: NA; cdr3_aa: CASSPMRGAAEAFF; cdr3_nt: TGTGCCAGCAGCCCAATGCGGGGAGCCGCTGAAGCTTTCTTT
clone_size: NA; v_call: TRBV6-5; j_call: TRBJ1-6; d_call: NA; cdr3_aa: CASSYSSLGSPLHF; cdr3_nt: TGTGCCAGCAGTTACAGTTCCTTGGGGTCACCCCTCCACTTT
clone_size: NA; v_call: TRBV6-1; j_call: TRBJ2-1; d_call: TRBD2; cdr3_aa: CASSEERGGRIEQFF; cdr3_nt: TGTGCCAGCAGTGAAGAACGGGGGGGCCGGATTGAGCAGTTCTTC
clone_size: NA; v_call: TRBV19; j_call: TRBJ2-3; d_call: NA; cdr3_aa: CASSIDRLVDTQYF; cdr3_nt: TGTGCCAGTAGTATAGATCGGCTAGTGGATACGCAGTATTTT
clone_size: NA; v_call: TRBV9; j_call: TRBJ2-3; d_call: TRBD2; cdr3_aa: CASSVVGTSGLSSTDTQYF; cdr3_nt: TGTGCCAGCAGCGTAGTCGGGACTAGCGGGTTGTCTAGCACAGATACGCAGTATTTT
clone_size: NA; v_call: TRBV6-1; j_call: TRBJ1-2; d_call: TRBD1; cdr3_aa: CASNEMDRGLGYTF; cdr3_nt: TGTGCCAGCAATGAGATGGACAGGGGGCTCGGCTACACCTTC
clone_size: NA; v_call: TRBV11-2; j_call: TRBJ1-3; d_call: NA; cdr3_aa: CASSLTSGNTIYF; cdr3_nt: TGTGCCAGCAGCTTAACCTCTGGAAACACCATATATTTT
clone_size: NA; v_call: TRBV18; j_call: TRBJ1-1; d_call: NA; cdr3_aa: CASSPQGNTEAFF; cdr3_nt: TGTGCCAGCTCACCACAGGGAAACACTGAAGCTTTCTTT
clone_size: NA; v_call: TRBV11-1; j_call: TRBJ2-1; d_call: TRBD1; cdr3_aa: CASSLGQGAHNEQFF; cdr3_nt: TGTGCCAGCAGCTTGGGACAGGGCGCCCACAATGAGCAGTTCTTC
clone_size: once; v_call: TRBV7-3; j_call: TRBJ1-6; d_call: NA; cdr3_aa: CASSLRAVDRNSPLHF; cdr3_nt: TGTGCCAGCAGCTTGAGGGCCGTGGACCGTAATTCACCCCTCCACTTT
clone_size: NA; v_call: TRBV5-1; j_call: TRBJ1-1; d_call: NA; cdr3_aa: CASRETGLNTEAFF; cdr3_nt: TGCGCCAGCAGAGAGACAGGTTTGAACACTGAAGCTTTCTTT
clone_size: NA; v_call: TRBV6-5; j_call: TRBJ1-1; d_call: NA; cdr3_aa: CASSYGVGGARTEAFF; cdr3_nt: TGTGCCAGCAGTTACGGGGTCGGGGGAGCGCGGACTGAAGCTTTCTTT
clone_size: NA; v_call: TRBV19; j_call: TRBJ2-7; d_call: NA; cdr3_aa: CASSIIGPTAGGPHYEQYF; cdr3_nt: TGTGCCAGTAGTATTATCGGCCCTACCGCAGGGGGGCCCCACTACGAGCAGTACTTC
clone_size: NA; v_call: TRBV5-6; j_call: TRBJ1-1; d_call: TRBD1; cdr3_aa: CASSPRGQGANTEAFF; cdr3_nt: TGTGCCAGCAGCCCTAGAGGACAGGGCGCGAACACTGAAGCTTTCTTT
clone_size: NA; v_call: TRBV29-1; j_call: TRBJ2-3; d_call: TRBD2; cdr3_aa: CSVASGGTSTDTQYF; cdr3_nt: TGCAGCGTGGCTAGCGGGGGGACGTCCACAGATACGCAGTATTTT
clone_size: NA; v_call: TRBV6-5; j_call: TRBJ1-1; d_call: TRBD1; cdr3_aa: CASSMGQGAPTEAFF; cdr3_nt: TGTGCCAGCAGTATGGGACAGGGGGCGCCCACTGAAGCTTTCTTT
clone_size: NA; v_call: TRBV29-1; j_call: TRBJ2-1; d_call: TRBD2; cdr3_aa: CSGDIAGLINEQFF; cdr3_nt: TGCAGCGGGGATATAGCGGGGCTTATCAATGAGCAGTTCTTC
clone_size: NA; v_call: TRBV5-1; j_call: TRBJ2-5; d_call: TRBD2; cdr3_aa: CASSPWGLAGGQETQYF; cdr3_nt: TGCGCCAGCAGCCCCTGGGGACTAGCGGGGGGCCAAGAGACCCAGTACTTC
clone_size: NA; v_call: TRBV5-6; j_call: TRBJ1-3; d_call: NA; cdr3_aa: CASSLQGSSGNTIYF; cdr3_nt: TGTGCCAGCAGCTTACAGGGTAGCTCTGGAAACACCATATATTTT
clone_size: NA; v_call: TRBV6-1; j_call: TRBJ1-2; d_call: TRBD1; cdr3_aa: CASKTGGSGGYTF; cdr3_nt: TGTGCCAGCAAGACAGGGGGCAGTGGGGGCTACACCTTC